The rows below give T cell receptor beta chains drawn from one sample of a study of breast tumors, draining lymph nodes, adjacent tissues. Each CDR3 protein gets one entry after TCRdb re-called the multiplex PCR reads with MiXCR. Of 30,000 to 40,000 distinct CDR3 sequences in the sample, roughly 63% were seen once. Source material: breast tumor tissue. The receptors here all came from a female donor with breast cancer. Some clones in this sample may be carry-over from other donors' samples. CDR3s include the opening cysteine and the closing phenylalanine or tryptophan. Each record gives: V gene, D gene, clone size, J gene, CDR3 DNA, CDR3 protein. A D gene is named only where the DNA matches it firmly. Where a row states a size, it is once, few, many or the class of an expanded clone; other rows omit it.

v_call: TRBV6-1; d_call: TRBD2; clone_size: .; j_call: TRBJ2-5; cdr3_nt: TGTGCCAGCAGTGAATTGCGGGGGACCGAGACCCAGTACTTC; cdr3_aa: CASSELRGTETQYF
v_call: TRBV6-1; d_call: .; clone_size: .; j_call: TRBJ1-2; cdr3_nt: TGTGCCAGCAGTCTAAGAGGCTACGCCTTC; cdr3_aa: CASSLRGYAF
v_call: TRBV4-1; d_call: .; clone_size: .; j_call: TRBJ1-6; cdr3_nt: TGCGCCAGCAGCCAAGATGGAGGGCAGGGAACCTCACCCCTCCACTTT; cdr3_aa: CASSQDGGQGTSPLHF
v_call: TRBV15; d_call: .; clone_size: .; j_call: TRBJ2-7; cdr3_nt: TGTGCCACCAGCCCGGCAGCAGGGGACTACGAGCAGTACTTC; cdr3_aa: CATSPAAGDYEQYF
v_call: TRBV6-5; d_call: .; clone_size: medium-sized; j_call: TRBJ2-7; cdr3_nt: TGTGCCAGCAGTCACGGGCAGGGTGCCTACGAGCAGTACTTC; cdr3_aa: CASSHGQGAYEQYF
v_call: TRBV5-5; d_call: .; clone_size: .; j_call: TRBJ1-1; cdr3_nt: TGTGCCAGCACCCAGGGGTCTGAAGCTTTCTTT; cdr3_aa: CASTQGSEAFF
v_call: TRBV20-1; d_call: .; clone_size: .; j_call: TRBJ2-1; cdr3_nt: TGCAGTGCCAGCAATAGATTCGCTCTCTCCTACAATGAGCAGTTCTTC; cdr3_aa: CSASNRFALSYNEQFF
v_call: TRBV6-5; d_call: .; clone_size: .; j_call: TRBJ1-3; cdr3_nt: TGTGCCAGCAGTTACAGGCGGATCGGAAACACCATATATTTT; cdr3_aa: CASSYRRIGNTIYF
v_call: TRBV6-1; d_call: .; clone_size: few; j_call: TRBJ2-5; cdr3_nt: TGTGCCAGCAGTGGCTCTCGGAAGCAAGAGACCCAGTACTTC; cdr3_aa: CASSGSRKQETQYF
v_call: TRBV7-9; d_call: TRBD2; clone_size: .; j_call: TRBJ2-7; cdr3_nt: TGTGCCAGCAGCTTACTCGGCGGGGGAACCTACGAGCAGTACTTC; cdr3_aa: CASSLLGGGTYEQYF
v_call: TRBV10-3; d_call: TRBD2; clone_size: many; j_call: TRBJ2-1; cdr3_nt: TGTGCCACGAGGGTAGCGGGAAACCCCTACAATGAGCAGTTCTTC; cdr3_aa: CATRVAGNPYNEQFF
v_call: TRBV19; d_call: .; clone_size: medium-sized; j_call: TRBJ1-5; cdr3_nt: TGTGCCAGTAGTCTTACGACAGGCACTACCTTCAATCAGCCCCAGCATTTT; cdr3_aa: CASSLTTGTTFNQPQHF
v_call: TRBV10-3; d_call: TRBD2; clone_size: .; j_call: TRBJ2-3; cdr3_nt: TGTGCCATCAGTGAGTCGATGGGGGAGGGCGCGCAGTATTTT; cdr3_aa: CAISESMGEGAQYF
v_call: TRBV5-1; d_call: .; clone_size: .; j_call: TRBJ1-2; cdr3_nt: TGCGCCAGCAGCTTGGACGGCCTTAACTATGGCTACACCTTC; cdr3_aa: CASSLDGLNYGYTF
v_call: TRBV10-3; d_call: TRBD2; clone_size: .; j_call: TRBJ2-5; cdr3_nt: TGTGCCATCAGTGAGCCCAGCGGGGTCCAAGAGACCCAGTACTTC; cdr3_aa: CAISEPSGVQETQYF
v_call: TRBV7-9; d_call: .; clone_size: .; j_call: TRBJ1-2; cdr3_nt: TGTGCCAGCAGCGACAGAAATGGGGGGGGTGGCTACACCTTC; cdr3_aa: CASSDRNGGGGYTF
v_call: TRBV6-1; d_call: .; clone_size: many; j_call: TRBJ2-2; cdr3_nt: TGTGCCAACCGAGAGACCGGGACAAGGAACACCGGGGAGCTGTTTTTT; cdr3_aa: CANRETGTRNTGELFF
v_call: TRBV10-3; d_call: TRBD1; clone_size: .; j_call: TRBJ1-6; cdr3_nt: TGTGCCATCACTGCGGACAGGGATTCACCCCTCCACTTT; cdr3_aa: CAITADRDSPLHF
v_call: TRBV7-9; d_call: .; clone_size: .; j_call: TRBJ2-3; cdr3_nt: TGTGCCAGCAGCTTATGGGCAGGAACAGATACGCAGTATTTT; cdr3_aa: CASSLWAGTDTQYF
v_call: TRBV7-9; d_call: .; clone_size: .; j_call: TRBJ2-5; cdr3_nt: TGTGCCAGCAGTCCAAAGTTGTTAGATGTGGAAGAGACCCAGTACTTC; cdr3_aa: CASSPKLLDVEETQYF
v_call: TRBV2; d_call: TRBD2; clone_size: .; j_call: TRBJ2-7; cdr3_nt: TGTGCCAGCTACGGCCCCACCACTAGCGGGAACCCCTACGAGCAGTACTTC; cdr3_aa: CASYGPTTSGNPYEQYF
v_call: TRBV24-1; d_call: TRBD1; clone_size: .; j_call: TRBJ2-7; cdr3_nt: TGTGCCACCAGCTCCTGGGACAGGGGGCGCGTTAGAGGGTACGAGCAGTACTTC; cdr3_aa: CATSSWDRGRVRGYEQYF
v_call: TRBV20-1; d_call: TRBD2; clone_size: .; j_call: TRBJ2-7; cdr3_nt: TGCAGTGCGTTAGCGGGAGCCCGCTACGAGCAGTACTTC; cdr3_aa: CSALAGARYEQYF
v_call: TRBV7-2; d_call: TRBD1; clone_size: .; j_call: TRBJ1-4; cdr3_nt: TGTGCCAGCAGCTTAGCCGGGACAGGGAACGAAAAACTGTTTTTT; cdr3_aa: CASSLAGTGNEKLFF
v_call: TRBV29-1; d_call: .; clone_size: .; j_call: TRBJ1-2; cdr3_nt: TGCAGCGTTGAGGCAGGTGAAAGCGTGGGCGGCTACACCTTC; cdr3_aa: CSVEAGESVGGYTF
v_call: TRBV7-2; d_call: TRBD2; clone_size: many; j_call: TRBJ2-2; cdr3_nt: TGTGCCAGCAGCTTATCGGGGGGGGACACCGGGGAGCTGTTTTTT; cdr3_aa: CASSLSGGDTGELFF
v_call: TRBV29-1; d_call: TRBD1; clone_size: medium-sized; j_call: TRBJ2-3; cdr3_nt: TGCAGCGTTGTGACAGGGGGAGAGGATACGCAGTATTTT; cdr3_aa: CSVVTGGEDTQYF
v_call: TRBV19; d_call: .; clone_size: .; j_call: TRBJ1-2; cdr3_nt: TGTGCCAGTAGTATGGGGCAGGGACCCGTTTATGGCTACACCTTC; cdr3_aa: CASSMGQGPVYGYTF
v_call: TRBV7-6; d_call: .; clone_size: .; j_call: TRBJ2-1; cdr3_nt: TGTGCCAGCAGCTTAGCCCGCGATGAGCAGTTCTTC; cdr3_aa: CASSLARDEQFF
v_call: TRBV5-5; d_call: TRBD1; clone_size: .; j_call: TRBJ2-7; cdr3_nt: TGTGCCAGCAGCGGGGGACAGGCGGCCTACGAGCAGTACTTC; cdr3_aa: CASSGGQAAYEQYF
v_call: TRBV20-1; d_call: .; clone_size: .; j_call: TRBJ1-5; cdr3_nt: TGCAGTGCTAGTCCCCGTGGGGGAGCTCATCAGCCCCAGCATTTT; cdr3_aa: CSASPRGGAHQPQHF
v_call: TRBV6-6; d_call: TRBD2; clone_size: .; j_call: TRBJ2-5; cdr3_nt: TGTGCCAGCAGTTACTCGACGAGCGGGGGAGTGAAGACCCAGTACTTC; cdr3_aa: CASSYSTSGGVKTQYF
v_call: TRBV10-3; d_call: .; clone_size: .; j_call: TRBJ2-2; cdr3_nt: TGTGCCATCACCCAAGGGGGGGCCGGGGAGCTGTTTTTT; cdr3_aa: CAITQGGAGELFF
v_call: TRBV6-4; d_call: .; clone_size: medium-sized; j_call: TRBJ2-7; cdr3_nt: TGTGCCAGCAGTGAATCGGACAGCTCCTACGAGCAGTACTTC; cdr3_aa: CASSESDSSYEQYF
v_call: TRBV6-5; d_call: .; clone_size: .; j_call: TRBJ1-4; cdr3_nt: TGTGCCAGCAGTGACAGGACGGGTAATGAAAAACTGTTTTTT; cdr3_aa: CASSDRTGNEKLFF
v_call: TRBV7-9; d_call: .; clone_size: .; j_call: TRBJ1-4; cdr3_nt: TGTGCCAGCAGCTTTCCGTCCACAACTAATGAAAAACTGTTTTTT; cdr3_aa: CASSFPSTTNEKLFF
v_call: TRBV19; d_call: .; clone_size: .; j_call: TRBJ2-7; cdr3_nt: TGTGCCAGTAGTATCTCGGGCGGACCCTACGAGCAGTACTTC; cdr3_aa: CASSISGGPYEQYF
v_call: TRBV6-1; d_call: TRBD1; clone_size: many; j_call: TRBJ2-7; cdr3_nt: TGTGCCAGAAGTCCTCCGGGACAGATCTACGAGCAGTACTTC; cdr3_aa: CARSPPGQIYEQYF
v_call: TRBV27; d_call: .; clone_size: many; j_call: TRBJ1-5; cdr3_nt: TGTGCCAGCAGTTTATCCATGGGAGGGCGGTCGCCCCAGCATTTT; cdr3_aa: CASSLSMGGRSPQHF
v_call: TRBV6-2/TRBV6-3; d_call: .; clone_size: .; j_call: TRBJ2-1; cdr3_nt: TGTGCCAGCAACCGGGACGTCTTACATGAGCAGTTCTTC; cdr3_aa: CASNRDVLHEQFF
v_call: TRBV19; d_call: .; clone_size: .; j_call: TRBJ1-5; cdr3_nt: TGTGCCAGTAGCTGGGGGGGGCAGCTACATCAGCCCCAGCATTTT; cdr3_aa: CASSWGGQLHQPQHF
v_call: TRBV13; d_call: .; clone_size: .; j_call: TRBJ1-2; cdr3_nt: TGTGCCAGCAGCTCCCTGCTGACAGCTGACAACTATGGCTACACCTTC; cdr3_aa: CASSSLLTADNYGYTF
v_call: TRBV9; d_call: .; clone_size: .; j_call: TRBJ1-5; cdr3_nt: TGTGCCAGCAGCGTAGAGGCCACAGATCAGCCCCAGCATTTT; cdr3_aa: CASSVEATDQPQHF
v_call: TRBV9; d_call: TRBD1; clone_size: .; j_call: TRBJ1-2; cdr3_nt: TGTGCCAGCAGCGCCCGGGACAGGCTGTTTTTCTATGGCTACACCTTC; cdr3_aa: CASSARDRLFFYGYTF
v_call: TRBV7-8; d_call: .; clone_size: .; j_call: TRBJ1-6; cdr3_nt: TGTGCCAGCAGTCTGGAGACTATGAAGTCACCCCTCCACTTT; cdr3_aa: CASSLETMKSPLHF
v_call: TRBV12-3/TRBV12-4; d_call: TRBD1; clone_size: .; j_call: TRBJ1-1; cdr3_nt: TGTGCCAGCAGCTTCCAGGGGGCGCGGGGGAACACTGAAGCTTTCTTT; cdr3_aa: CASSFQGARGNTEAFF
v_call: TRBV28; d_call: TRBD1; clone_size: many; j_call: TRBJ1-4; cdr3_nt: TGTGCCAGCAGTTCCCAGAAAACAGGGGACGAAAAACTGTTTTTT; cdr3_aa: CASSSQKTGDEKLFF